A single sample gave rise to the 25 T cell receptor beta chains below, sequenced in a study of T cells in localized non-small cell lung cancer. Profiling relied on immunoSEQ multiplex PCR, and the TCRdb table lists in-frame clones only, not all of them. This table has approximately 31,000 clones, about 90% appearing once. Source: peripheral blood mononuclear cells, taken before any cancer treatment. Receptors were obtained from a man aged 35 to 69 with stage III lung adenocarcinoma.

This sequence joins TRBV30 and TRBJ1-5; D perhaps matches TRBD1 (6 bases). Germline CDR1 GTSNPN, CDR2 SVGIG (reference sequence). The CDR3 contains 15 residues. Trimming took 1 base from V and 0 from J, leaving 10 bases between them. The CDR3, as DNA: TGTGCCTGGAGTGGCGGACAGTATAGCAATCAGCCCCAGCATTTT. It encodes CAWSGGQYSNQPQHF.

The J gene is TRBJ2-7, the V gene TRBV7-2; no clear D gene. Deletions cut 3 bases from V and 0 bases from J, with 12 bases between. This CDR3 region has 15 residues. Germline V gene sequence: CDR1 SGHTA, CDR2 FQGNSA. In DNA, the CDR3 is TGTGCCAGCAGCTTGTTCATCCCTGGCTCCTACGAGCAGTACTTC. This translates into CASSLFIPGSYEQYF. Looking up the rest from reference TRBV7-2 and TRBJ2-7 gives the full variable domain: GAGVSQSPSNKVTEKGKDVELRCDPISGHTALYWYRQSLGQGLEFLIYFQGNSAPDKSGLPSDRFSAERTGGSVSTLTIQRTQQEDSAVYLCASSLFIPGSYEQYFGPGTRLTVT.

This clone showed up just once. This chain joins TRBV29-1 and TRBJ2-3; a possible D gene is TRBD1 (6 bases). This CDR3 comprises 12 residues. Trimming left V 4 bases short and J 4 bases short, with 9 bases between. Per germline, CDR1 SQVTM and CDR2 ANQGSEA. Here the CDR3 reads CSVGRQADTQYF. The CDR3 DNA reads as TGCAGCGTTGGAAGACAGGCAGATACGCAGTATTTT.

The CDR3 protein is CASSLVGGYEQYF. The CDR3 DNA reads as TGTGCCAGCAGCTTGGTAGGGGGGTACGAGCAGTACTTC. The chain links TRBV7-9 to TRBJ2-7, with D possibly being TRBD1 or TRBD2 (6 bases each). This CDR3 has 13 amino acids. V gave up 3 bases and J gave up 4 bases, with 10 bases separating them. The germline gives CDR1 SEHNR, CDR2 FQNEAQ (reference sequence).

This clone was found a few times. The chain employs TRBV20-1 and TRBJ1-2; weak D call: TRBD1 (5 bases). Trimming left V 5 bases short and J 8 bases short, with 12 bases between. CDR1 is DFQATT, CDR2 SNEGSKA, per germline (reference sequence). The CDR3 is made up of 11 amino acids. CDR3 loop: CSAEPGNGYTF. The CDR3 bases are TGCAGTGCTGAACCAGGGAACGGCTACACCTTC.

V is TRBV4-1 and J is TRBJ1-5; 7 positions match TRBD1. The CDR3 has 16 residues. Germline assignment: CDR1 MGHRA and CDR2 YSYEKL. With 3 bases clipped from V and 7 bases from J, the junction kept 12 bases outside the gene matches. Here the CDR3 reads CASSHKVGTGAQPQHF. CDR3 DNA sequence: TGCGCCAGCAGCCACAAGGTCGGAACAGGGGCACAGCCCCAGCATTTT.

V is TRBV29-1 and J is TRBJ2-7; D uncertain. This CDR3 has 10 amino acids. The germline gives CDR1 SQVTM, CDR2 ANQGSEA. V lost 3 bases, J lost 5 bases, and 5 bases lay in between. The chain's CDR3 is CSVEDNEQYF. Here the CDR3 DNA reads TGCAGCGTTGAGGATAACGAGCAGTACTTC.

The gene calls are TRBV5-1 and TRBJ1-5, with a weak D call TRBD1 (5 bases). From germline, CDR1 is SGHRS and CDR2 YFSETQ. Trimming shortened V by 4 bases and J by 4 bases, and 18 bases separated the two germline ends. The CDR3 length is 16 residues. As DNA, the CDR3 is TGCGCCAGCAGCCTGGGGGGTGCATCGGGGAATCAGCCCCAGCATTTT. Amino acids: CASSLGGASGNQPQHF.

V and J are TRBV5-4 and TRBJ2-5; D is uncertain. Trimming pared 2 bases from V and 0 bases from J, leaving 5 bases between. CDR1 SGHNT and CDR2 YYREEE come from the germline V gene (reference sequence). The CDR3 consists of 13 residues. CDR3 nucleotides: TGTGCCAGCAGCTTTGGAGACCAAGAGACCCAGTACTTC. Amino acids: CASSFGDQETQYF.

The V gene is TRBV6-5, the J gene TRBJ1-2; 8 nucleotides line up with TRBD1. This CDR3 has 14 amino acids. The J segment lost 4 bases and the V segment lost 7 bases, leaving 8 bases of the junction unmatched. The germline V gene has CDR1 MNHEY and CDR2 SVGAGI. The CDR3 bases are TGTGCCAGCATCACTCAGGGGGCCAGCTATGGCTACACCTTC. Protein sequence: CASITQGASYGYTF.

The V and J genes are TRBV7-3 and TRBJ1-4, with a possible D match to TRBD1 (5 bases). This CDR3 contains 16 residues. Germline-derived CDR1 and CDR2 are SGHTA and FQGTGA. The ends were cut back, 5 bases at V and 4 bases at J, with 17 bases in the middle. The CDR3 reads CASSRAGAGINEKLFF. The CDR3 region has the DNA TGTGCCAGCAGCCGGGCGGGTGCAGGGATTAATGAAAAACTGTTTTTT.

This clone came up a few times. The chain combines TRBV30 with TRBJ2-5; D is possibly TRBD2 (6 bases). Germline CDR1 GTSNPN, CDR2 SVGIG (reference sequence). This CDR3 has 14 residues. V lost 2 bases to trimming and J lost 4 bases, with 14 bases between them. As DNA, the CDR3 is TGTGCCTGGAGTAGTGGTAACGGGGGAGAGACCCAGTACTTC. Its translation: CAWSSGNGGETQYF.

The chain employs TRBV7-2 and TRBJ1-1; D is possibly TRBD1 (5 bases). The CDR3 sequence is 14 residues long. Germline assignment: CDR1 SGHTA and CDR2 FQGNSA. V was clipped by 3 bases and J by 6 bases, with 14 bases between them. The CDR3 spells CASSFPGGWSEAFF. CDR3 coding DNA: TGTGCCAGCAGCTTCCCGGGGGGTTGGTCTGAAGCTTTCTTT.

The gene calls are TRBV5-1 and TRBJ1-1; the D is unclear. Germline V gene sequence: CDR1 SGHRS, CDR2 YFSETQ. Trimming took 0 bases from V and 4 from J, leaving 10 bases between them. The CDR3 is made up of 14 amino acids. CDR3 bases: TGCGCCAGCAGCTTGGGTCGGGCGACCACTGAAGCTTTCTTT. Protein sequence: CASSLGRATTEAFF.

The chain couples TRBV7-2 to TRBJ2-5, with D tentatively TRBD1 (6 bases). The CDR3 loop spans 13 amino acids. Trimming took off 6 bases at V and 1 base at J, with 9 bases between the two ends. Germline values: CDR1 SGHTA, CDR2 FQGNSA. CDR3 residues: CASRLGGQETQYF. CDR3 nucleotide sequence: TGTGCCAGCAGGCTAGGGGGCCAAGAGACCCAGTACTTC.

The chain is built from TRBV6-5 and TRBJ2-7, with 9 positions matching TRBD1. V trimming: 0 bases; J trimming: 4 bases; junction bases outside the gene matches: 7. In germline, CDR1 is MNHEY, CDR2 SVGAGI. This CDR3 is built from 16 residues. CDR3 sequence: CASSYSGTGLGYEQYF. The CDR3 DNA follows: TGTGCCAGCAGTTACTCAGGGACAGGGCTGGGGTACGAGCAGTACTTC.

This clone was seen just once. The CDR3 DNA sequence: TGTGCCAGCGCCAGAGGGGGAGAGACTGAAGCTTTCTTT. It codes for CASARGGETEAFF. This chain connects TRBV6-5 to TRBJ1-1, with D possibly being TRBD1 (6 bases). From germline, CDR1 is MNHEY and CDR2 SVGAGI. Trimming cost V 8 bases and J 5 bases, with 15 bases left between them. This CDR3 is built from 13 residues.

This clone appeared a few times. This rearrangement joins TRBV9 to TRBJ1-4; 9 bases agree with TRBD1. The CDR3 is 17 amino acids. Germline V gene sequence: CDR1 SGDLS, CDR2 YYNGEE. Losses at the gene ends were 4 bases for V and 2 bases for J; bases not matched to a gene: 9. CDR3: CASSPGQGFWTNEKLFF. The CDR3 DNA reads TGTGCCAGCAGCCCGGGACAGGGCTTTTGGACTAATGAAAAACTGTTTTTT.

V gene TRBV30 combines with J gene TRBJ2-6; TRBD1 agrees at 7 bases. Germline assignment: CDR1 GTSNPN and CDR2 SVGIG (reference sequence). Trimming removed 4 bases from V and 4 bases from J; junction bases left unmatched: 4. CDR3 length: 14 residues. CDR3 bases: TGTGCCTGGACCGACAGGGCGGGGGCCAACGTCCTGACTTTC. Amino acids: CAWTDRAGANVLTF. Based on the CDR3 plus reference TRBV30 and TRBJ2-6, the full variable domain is SQTIHQWPATLVQPVGSPLSLECTVEGTSNPNLYWYRQAAGRGLQLLFYSVGIGQISSEVPQNLSASRPQDRQFILSSKKLLLSDSGFYLCAWTDRAGANVLTFGAGSRLTVL.

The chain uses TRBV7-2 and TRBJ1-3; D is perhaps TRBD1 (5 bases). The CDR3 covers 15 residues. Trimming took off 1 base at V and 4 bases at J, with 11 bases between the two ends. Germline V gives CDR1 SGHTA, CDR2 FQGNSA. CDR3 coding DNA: TGTGCCAGCAGCTTAGGTCCAGGGTCGGGAAACACCATATATTTT. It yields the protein CASSLGPGSGNTIYF.

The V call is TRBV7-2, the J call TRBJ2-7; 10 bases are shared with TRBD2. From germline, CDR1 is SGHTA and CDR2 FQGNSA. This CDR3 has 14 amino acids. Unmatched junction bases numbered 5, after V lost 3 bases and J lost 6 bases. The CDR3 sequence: CASSFPGLAREQYF. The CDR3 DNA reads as TGTGCCAGCAGCTTTCCGGGACTAGCGCGCGAGCAGTACTTC. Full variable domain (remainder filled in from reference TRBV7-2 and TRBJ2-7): GAGVSQSPSNKVTEKGKDVELRCDPISGHTALYWYRQSLGQGLEFLIYFQGNSAPDKSGLPSDRFSAERTGGSVSTLTIQRTQQEDSAVYLCASSFPGLAREQYFGPGTRLTVT.

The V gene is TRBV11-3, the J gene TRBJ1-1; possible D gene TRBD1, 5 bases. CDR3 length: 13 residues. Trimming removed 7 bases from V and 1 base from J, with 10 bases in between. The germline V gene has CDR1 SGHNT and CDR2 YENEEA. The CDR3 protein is CASTKGENTEAFF. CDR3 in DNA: TGTGCCAGCACCAAAGGGGAGAACACTGAAGCTTTCTTT.

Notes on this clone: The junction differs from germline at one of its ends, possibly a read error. The CDR3 here is CASSYQLGRAGEF. The CDR3 DNA is TGTGCCAGCAGTTACCAACTCGGGCGGGCAGGGGAGTTC. The rearrangement joins TRBV6-6 to TRBJ2-7; the D gene is possibly TRBD1 (6 bases). CDR3 length: 13 amino acids. Germline CDR1 is MNHNY and CDR2 is SVGAGI (reference sequence).

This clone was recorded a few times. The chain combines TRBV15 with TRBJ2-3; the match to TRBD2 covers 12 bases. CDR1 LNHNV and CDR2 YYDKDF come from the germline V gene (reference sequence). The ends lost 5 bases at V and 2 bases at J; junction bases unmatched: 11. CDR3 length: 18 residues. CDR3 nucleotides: TGTGCCACCAGCCCCCGCGGACTAGCGGGGTTAGCCACAGATACGCAGTATTTT. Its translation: CATSPRGLAGLATDTQYF. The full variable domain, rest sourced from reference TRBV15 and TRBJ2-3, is DAMVIQNPRYQVTQFGKPVTLSCSQTLNHNVMYWYQQKSSQAPKLLFHYYDKDFNNEADTPDNFQSRRPNTSFCFLDIRSPGLGDTAMYLCATSPRGLAGLATDTQYFGPGTRLTVL.

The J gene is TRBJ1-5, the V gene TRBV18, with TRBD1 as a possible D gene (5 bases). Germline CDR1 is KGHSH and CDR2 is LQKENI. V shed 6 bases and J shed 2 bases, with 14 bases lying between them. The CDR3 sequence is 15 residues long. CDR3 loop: CASSLWGGRNQPQHF. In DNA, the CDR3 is TGTGCCAGCTCGTTGTGGGGGGGACGCAATCAGCCCCAGCATTTT.